A selection of T cell receptor beta chains follows, all from one sample in a study of cytomegalovirus exposure and HLA in healthy donors. Assay used: immunoSEQ multiplex PCR; TCRdb lists only in-frame clones, some missing. The repertoire holds some 190,000 clones, with more than 80% as singletons. What was sequenced was PBMCs. Receptors originate from a male donor in good health and CMV-seronegative. Each CDR3 is given with its conserved first and last residue. A D gene is named only where the DNA matches it firmly. Where a row states a size, it is once, few, many or the class of an expanded clone; other rows omit it.

v_gene,d_gene,j_gene,abundance,CDR3nt,CDR3aa
TRBV5-1,-,TRBJ2-7,-,TGCGCCAGCAGCTTGGTTAACTACGAGCAGTACTTC,CASSLVNYEQYF
TRBV9,-,TRBJ2-5,-,TGTGCCAGCAGCGTAGTGGGGGCGCAGGAGACCCAGTACTTC,CASSVVGAQETQYF
TRBV19,-,TRBJ1-4,few,TGTGCCACCAGACAGGCAACTAATGAAAAACTGTTTTTT,CATRQATNEKLFF
TRBV6-5,TRBD1,TRBJ1-4,-,TGTGCCAGCAGCCGTTGGGGACAGGGGACTGAAAAACTGTTTTTT,CASSRWGQGTEKLFF
TRBV27,-,TRBJ1-2,-,TGTGCCAGCAGTTCTGCGGGACGGAACTATGGCTACACCTTC,CASSSAGRNYGYTF
TRBV9,TRBD1,TRBJ1-3,once,TGTGCCAGCAGCGTAGCTTTACAGGGGGACTCTGGAAACACCATATATTTT,CASSVALQGDSGNTIYF
TRBV6-5,TRBD2,TRBJ2-3,few,TGTGCCAGCAGTTTTCTAGCGGGACCGGCAGATACGCAGTATTTT,CASSFLAGPADTQYF
TRBV28,-,TRBJ2-3,-,TGTGCCAGCAGCTCCGGGACAACCACAGATACGCAGTATTTT,CASSSGTTTDTQYF
TRBV25-1,-,TRBJ1-5,-,TGTGCCAGCAGTGAATTTGGGGGCACGGGCAATCAGCCCCAGCATTTT,CASSEFGGTGNQPQHF
TRBV19,TRBD1,TRBJ2-7,-,TGTGCCAGTAGGACCGGGACAGGGGTCTACGAGCAGTACTTC,CASRTGTGVYEQYF
TRBV7-9,-,TRBJ1-2,few,TGTGCCAGCAGCTTAGGGCTCCACGCAGAGGCCATAAACTATGGCTACACCTTC,CASSLGLHAEAINYGYTF
TRBV30,TRBD2,TRBJ2-2,-,TGTGCCTGGAGTGGCCTAGCGGGGATCGCCGGGGAGCTGTTTTTT,CAWSGLAGIAGELFF
TRBV13,TRBD2,TRBJ2-1,once,TGTGCCAGCAGCCCCTGGCTAGCGGGGAACAATGAGCAGTTCTTC,CASSPWLAGNNEQFF
TRBV15,-,TRBJ1-3,-,TGTGCCACCAGCAGTCCGGGACAAAGCTCTGGAAACACCATATATTTT,CATSSPGQSSGNTIYF
TRBV5-6,-,TRBJ2-3,-,TGTGCCAGCAGCTCCAGGGGGGACACAGATACGCAGTATTTT,CASSSRGDTDTQYF
TRBV5-1,TRBD2,TRBJ2-7,-,TGCGCCAGCAGCAGCATTATCCAGCGGGGGAGCTCCTACGAGCAGTACTTC,CASSSIIQRGSSYEQYF
TRBV5-6,-,TRBJ2-5,few,TGTGCCAGCAGCTTGGTGCGTTTACAGAGTATACAAGAGACCCAGTACTTC,CASSLVRLQSIQETQYF
TRBV18,TRBD1,TRBJ2-3,-,TGTGCCAGCTCACCATTCGGACAGGACTGGGATACGCAGTATTTT,CASSPFGQDWDTQYF
TRBV14,-,TRBJ1-2,-,TGTGCCAGCAGCCCCCTACGGGGGGGCTATGGCTACACCTTC,CASSPLRGGYGYTF
TRBV7-6,TRBD2,TRBJ2-5,-,TGTGCCAGCAGCTACCGCGGGGGGGACCAAGAGACCCAGTACTTC,CASSYRGGDQETQYF
TRBV2,TRBD2,TRBJ2-7,-,TGTGCCAGCACGATGACTAGCGGGAGGTCCTACGAGCAGTACTTC,CASTMTSGRSYEQYF
TRBV28,-,TRBJ1-2,-,TGTGCCAGCAGTATTGGGAGGCGGGGCTATGGCTACACCTTC,CASSIGRRGYGYTF
TRBV5-4,-,TRBJ1-4,-,TGTGCCAGCAGCTTGGGTGAGGCCGGGGTTGAAAAACTGTTTTTT,CASSLGEAGVEKLFF
TRBV28,TRBD2,TRBJ2-3,few,TGTGCCAGCAGTCTACTAGCGGGGGCGGGTACGCAGTATTTT,CASSLLAGAGTQYF
TRBV2,-,TRBJ2-5,-,TGTGCCAGCAGTGATAGGGGTTGGGAGACCCAGTACTTC,CASSDRGWETQYF
TRBV5-8,-,TRBJ1-2,-,TGTGCCAGCAGCTTGTCTGGCGAGGAAATCTATGGCTACACCTTC,CASSLSGEEIYGYTF
TRBV11-3,TRBD2,TRBJ2-2,-,TGTGCCAGCAGCTTAGGCCTATTTCTAGCGGGAGCTCCTGACACCGGGGAGCTGTTTTTT,CASSLGLFLAGAPDTGELFF
TRBV9,TRBD1,TRBJ2-7,-,TGTGCCAGCAGCCGACAGGGGCGGGTTTCAGGGGAGCAGTACTTC,CASSRQGRVSGEQYF
TRBV4-1,TRBD1,TRBJ1-2,-,TGCGCCAGCAGCCAAGAAGGTGTGAGACAGGGATATGGCTACACCTTC,CASSQEGVRQGYGYTF
TRBV27,-,TRBJ2-5,-,TGTGCCAGCAGTCCATTAGGACAGTATCGACGAGGGGAGACCCAGTACTTC,CASSPLGQYRRGETQYF
TRBV2,-,TRBJ1-2,-,TGTGCCAGCAGTGACAGAGGCCAAGGTTTGGATGGCTACACCTTC,CASSDRGQGLDGYTF
TRBV13,-,TRBJ2-7,-,TGCGCCAGCAGCTCTCGACAGGCCTACGAGCAGTACTTC,CASSSRQAYEQYF
TRBV5-1,-,TRBJ2-1,-,TGCGCCAGCAGCTTGGCCGCGGCTAACAATGAGCAGTTCTTC,CASSLAAANNEQFF
TRBV27,-,TRBJ2-7,-,TGTGCCAGCAATCCTCTACGGGGATCCTACGAGCAGTACTTC,CASNPLRGSYEQYF
TRBV7-9,TRBD1,TRBJ1-4,once,TGTGCCAGCAGCTTAGGGGACAGGGGGTTTAATGAAAAACTGTTTTTT,CASSLGDRGFNEKLFF
TRBV2,TRBD1,TRBJ1-5,few,TGTGCCAGCAGAGTGGACAGGGCGAGCAATCAGCCCCAGCATTTT,CASRVDRASNQPQHF
TRBV5-1,TRBD1,TRBJ2-7,-,TGCGCCAGCAGCTTGCGAACAGGGGCAGCCTACGAGCAGTACTTC,CASSLRTGAAYEQYF
TRBV4-2,TRBD1,TRBJ1-6,-,TGTGCCAGCAGCCGAACACCGGGACAGAATTCACCCCTCCACTTT,CASSRTPGQNSPLHF
TRBV2,-,TRBJ2-7,-,TGTGCCAGCAAGAGAAGCTACGAGCAGTACTTC,CASKRSYEQYF
TRBV28,-,TRBJ2-7,-,TGTGCCAGCAGTTTGGAGGCTGTTAGCTCCTACGAGCAGTACTTC,CASSLEAVSSYEQYF
TRBV6-1,TRBD1,TRBJ1-5,once,TGTGCCAGCACTCCTCGACAGGGGTGGAATCAGCCCCAGCATTTT,CASTPRQGWNQPQHF
TRBV9,-,TRBJ1-6,-,TGTGCCAGCAGCGGGCTCCAACAAGCCGGGCCCCTCCACTTT,CASSGLQQAGPLHF
TRBV7-6,TRBD1,TRBJ1-1,-,TGTGCCAGCAGCTTAGCCGCCGCACAGGGGTTGAACACTGAAGCTTTCTTT,CASSLAAAQGLNTEAFF
TRBV5-1,TRBD2,TRBJ2-7,-,TGCGCCAGCAGCTTGTATCCTAGCGGGGGGTTCAGCGCATACGAGCAGTACTTC,CASSLYPSGGFSAYEQYF
TRBV12-5,-,TRBJ2-5,-,TGTGCTAGTGGTTTAGGGGGCCAAGAGACCCAGTACTTC,CASGLGGQETQYF
TRBV18,-,TRBJ1-6,-,TGTGCCAGCTCACCACCGCTCGGGAATTCACCCCTCCACTTT,CASSPPLGNSPLHF
TRBV6-1,TRBD2,TRBJ2-7,-,TGTGCCAGCAGTGTGACTAGCGGGGCAGCCTACGAGCAGTACTTC,CASSVTSGAAYEQYF
TRBV28,-,TRBJ2-3,-,TGTGCCAGCAGTTTATTCTCAGATACGCAGTATTTT,CASSLFSDTQYF
TRBV7-3,-,TRBJ1-1,-,TGTGCCAGCAGCTCCGACAGCTCCTACACTGAAGCTTTCTTT,CASSSDSSYTEAFF
TRBV28,-,TRBJ2-7,-,TGTGCCAGCAGTTTTCCCGGCGAGCAGTACTTC,CASSFPGEQYF
TRBV5-1,-,TRBJ2-7,-,TGCGCCAGCAGCTTGACAGGGGACTTGGGCGAGCAGTACTTC,CASSLTGDLGEQYF
TRBV28,TRBD1,TRBJ1-5,-,TGTGCCAGCCGGGGACAGCATAGCAATCAGCCCCAGCATTTT,CASRGQHSNQPQHF
TRBV28,TRBD2,TRBJ2-4,-,TGTGCCAGCAGTTCAGGACCGACTAGCGCAGCCAAAAACATTCAGTACTTC,CASSSGPTSAAKNIQYF
TRBV6-1,TRBD1,TRBJ2-7,few,TGTGCCAGCAGTGAAGCGTTGGGACAGGGCATTGAGTACTTC,CASSEALGQGIEYF
TRBV7-9,TRBD1,TRBJ2-7,-,TGTGCCAGCAGCTCCTACAGGGGATCCCTCGAGCAGTACTTC,CASSSYRGSLEQYF